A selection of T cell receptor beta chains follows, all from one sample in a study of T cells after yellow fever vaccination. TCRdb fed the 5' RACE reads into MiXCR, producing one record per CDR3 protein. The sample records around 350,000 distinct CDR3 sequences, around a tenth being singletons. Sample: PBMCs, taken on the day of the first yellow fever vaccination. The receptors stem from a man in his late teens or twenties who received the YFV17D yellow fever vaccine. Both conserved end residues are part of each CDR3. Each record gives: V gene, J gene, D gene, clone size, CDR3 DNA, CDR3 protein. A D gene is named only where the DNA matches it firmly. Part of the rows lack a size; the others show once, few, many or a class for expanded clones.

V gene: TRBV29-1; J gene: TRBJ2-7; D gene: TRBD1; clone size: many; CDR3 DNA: TGCAGCGTTGGAATTGGACAGGCACGGGTCAACGAGCAGTACTTC; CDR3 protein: CSVGIGQARVNEQYF
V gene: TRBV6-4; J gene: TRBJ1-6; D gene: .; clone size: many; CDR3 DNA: TGTGCCAGCAGTGACAACGGGTATAATTCACCCCTCCACTTT; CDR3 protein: CASSDNGYNSPLHF
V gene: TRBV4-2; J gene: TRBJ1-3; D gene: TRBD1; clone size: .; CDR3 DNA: TGTGCCAGCAGCACCTCCCCCGGGACAGGGGGAAACACCATATATTTT; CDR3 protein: CASSTSPGTGGNTIYF
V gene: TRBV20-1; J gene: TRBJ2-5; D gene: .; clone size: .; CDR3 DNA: TGCAGTGCCAGGGGCGGGAAGTACCAAGAGACCCAGTACTTC; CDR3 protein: CSARGGKYQETQYF
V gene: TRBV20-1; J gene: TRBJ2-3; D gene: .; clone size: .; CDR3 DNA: TGCAGTGTAGGGTTGCGCGGGTCTAGCACAGATACGCAGTATTTT; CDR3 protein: CSVGLRGSSTDTQYF
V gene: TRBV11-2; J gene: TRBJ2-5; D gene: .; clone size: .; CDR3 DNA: TGTGCCAGCAGCTTAGACAGACAGAGGAGACTTCAAGAGACCCAGTACTTC; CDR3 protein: CASSLDRQRRLQETQYF
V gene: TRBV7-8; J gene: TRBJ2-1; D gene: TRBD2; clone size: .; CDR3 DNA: TGTGCCAGCAGCTCGGGACTAGCGGGAGTCAATGAGCAGTTCTTC; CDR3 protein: CASSSGLAGVNEQFF
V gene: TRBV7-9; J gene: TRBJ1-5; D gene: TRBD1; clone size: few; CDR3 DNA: TGTGCCAGCAGCTCATCGACAGGGCATCAGCCCCAGCATTTT; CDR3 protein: CASSSSTGHQPQHF
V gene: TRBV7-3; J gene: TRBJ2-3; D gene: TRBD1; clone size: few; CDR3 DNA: TGTGCCAGCAGCATTGACAGGGGGCGCAGAGATACGCAGTATTTT; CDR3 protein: CASSIDRGRRDTQYF
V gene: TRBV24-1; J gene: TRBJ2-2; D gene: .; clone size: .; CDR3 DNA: TGTGCCACCAGTGACGAAGACAGGGAGGGGGACACCGGGGAGCTGTTTTTT; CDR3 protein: CATSDEDREGDTGELFF
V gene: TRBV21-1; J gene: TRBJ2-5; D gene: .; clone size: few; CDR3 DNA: TGTGCCAGCAGCAAAGGCGGCAGAGCTACGGAGACCCAGTACTTC; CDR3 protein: CASSKGGRATETQYF
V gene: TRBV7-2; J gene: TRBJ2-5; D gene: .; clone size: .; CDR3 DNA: TGTGCCAGCAGCTTGGCGAACCATCAAGAGACCCAGTACTTC; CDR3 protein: CASSLANHQETQYF
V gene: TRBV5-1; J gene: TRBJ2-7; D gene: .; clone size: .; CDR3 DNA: TGCGCCAGCAGCTTGGGGACAAATCCCTCCTACGAGCAGTACTTC; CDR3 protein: CASSLGTNPSYEQYF
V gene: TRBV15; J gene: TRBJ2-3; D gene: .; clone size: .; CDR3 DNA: TGTGCCACCAGCAGCAGCTTCGGGCGTGTGGATACGCAGTATTTT; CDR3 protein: CATSSSFGRVDTQYF
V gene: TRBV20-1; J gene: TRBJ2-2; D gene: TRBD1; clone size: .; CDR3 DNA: TGCAGTGCTAGAGATCTCACACAGGGGGCCGGGGAGCTGTTTTTT; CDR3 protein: CSARDLTQGAGELFF
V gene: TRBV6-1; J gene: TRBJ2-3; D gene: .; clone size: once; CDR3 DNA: TGTGCCAGCAGACCCTGGGAGGCGAGCACAGATACGCAGTATTTT; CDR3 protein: CASRPWEASTDTQYF
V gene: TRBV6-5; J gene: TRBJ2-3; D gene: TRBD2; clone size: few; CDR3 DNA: TGTGCCTGTCACGGGAGGGCAGATACGCAGTATTTT; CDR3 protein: CACHGRADTQYF
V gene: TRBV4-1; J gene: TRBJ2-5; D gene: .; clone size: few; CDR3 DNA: TGCGCCAGCAGCCAAGATCCGGGGCGGGAGACCCAGTACTTC; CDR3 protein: CASSQDPGRETQYF
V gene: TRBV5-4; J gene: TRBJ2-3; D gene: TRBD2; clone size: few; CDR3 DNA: TGTGCCAGCAGCTTCGGGACTAGCAGAGCAGATACGCAGTATTTT; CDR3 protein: CASSFGTSRADTQYF
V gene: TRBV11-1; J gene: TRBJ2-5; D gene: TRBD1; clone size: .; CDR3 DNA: TGTGCCAGCAGCTTAGCAGGGGGCGACGAGACCCAGTACTTC; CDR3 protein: CASSLAGGDETQYF
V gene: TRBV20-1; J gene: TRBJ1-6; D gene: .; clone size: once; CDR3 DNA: TGCAGTGCTAGCTTGGCACCACCGAATTCACCCCTCCACTTT; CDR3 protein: CSASLAPPNSPLHF
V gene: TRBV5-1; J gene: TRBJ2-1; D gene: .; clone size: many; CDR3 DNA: TGCGCCAGCAGCTTTACAGGGTATCGGCAGTTCTTC; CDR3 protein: CASSFTGYRQFF
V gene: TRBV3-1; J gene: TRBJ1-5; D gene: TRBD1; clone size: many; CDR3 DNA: TGTGCCAGCAGCTGGGGACAGGGGGCGAGGCAGCCCCAGCATTTT; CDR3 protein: CASSWGQGARQPQHF
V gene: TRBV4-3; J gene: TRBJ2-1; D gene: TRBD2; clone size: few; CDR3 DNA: TGCGCCAGCAGCCAACCTAGCGGGGGGACGAATGAGCAGTTCTTC; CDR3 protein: CASSQPSGGTNEQFF
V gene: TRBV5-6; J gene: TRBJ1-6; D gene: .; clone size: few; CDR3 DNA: TGTGCCAGCAGCTTGACGGACACCTCACCCCTCCACTTT; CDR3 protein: CASSLTDTSPLHF
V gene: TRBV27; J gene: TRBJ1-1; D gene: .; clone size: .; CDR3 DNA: TGTGCCAGCAGGGCCTGGAGGGGGACAGCTTTCTTT; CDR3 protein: CASRAWRGTAFF
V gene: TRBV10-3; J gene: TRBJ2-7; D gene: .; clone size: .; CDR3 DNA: TGTGCCACAGGCGGGTCTGGCTACGAGCAGTACTTC; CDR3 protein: CATGGSGYEQYF
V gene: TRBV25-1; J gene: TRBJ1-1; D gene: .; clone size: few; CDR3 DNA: TGTGCCAGCAGGAAAAGCGGGGGATATTCGTCTGAAGCTTTCTTT; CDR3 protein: CASRKSGGYSSEAFF
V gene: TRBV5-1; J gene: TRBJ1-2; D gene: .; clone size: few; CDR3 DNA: TGCGCCAGCAGCTTGTCTACCCCGCCTAGCGATGGCTACACCTTC; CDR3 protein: CASSLSTPPSDGYTF
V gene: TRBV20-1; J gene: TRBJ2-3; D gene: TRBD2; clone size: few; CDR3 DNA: TGCAGTGCCCGGGGAGCGGGGGCCCGCACAGATACGCAGTATTTT; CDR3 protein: CSARGAGARTDTQYF
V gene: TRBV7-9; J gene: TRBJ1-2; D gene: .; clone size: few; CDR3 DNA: TGTGCCAGCAGCCCAATCGGGTTCTATGGCTACACCTTC; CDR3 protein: CASSPIGFYGYTF
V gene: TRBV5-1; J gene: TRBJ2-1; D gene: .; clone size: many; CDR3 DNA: TGCGCCAGCAGCTGGGCCGGGACTGGAAACAATGAGCAGTTCTTC; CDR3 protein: CASSWAGTGNNEQFF
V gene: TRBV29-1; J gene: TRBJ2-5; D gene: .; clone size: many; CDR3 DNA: TGCAGCGTTGAAGGTACTTCCCAAGAGACCCAGTACTTC; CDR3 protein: CSVEGTSQETQYF
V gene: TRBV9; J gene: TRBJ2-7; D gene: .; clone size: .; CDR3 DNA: TGTGCCAGCAGCGTCTCGGGACACACCGAGGACGAGCAGTACTTC; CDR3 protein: CASSVSGHTEDEQYF
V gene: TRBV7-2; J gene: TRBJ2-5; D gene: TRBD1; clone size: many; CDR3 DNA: TGTGCCAGTCACAGGGGGGAGACCCAGTACTTC; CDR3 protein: CASHRGETQYF
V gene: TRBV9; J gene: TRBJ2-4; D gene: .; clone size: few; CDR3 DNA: TGTGCCAGCAGCGTAGATGCCCTGAGGGACATTCAGTACTTC; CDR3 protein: CASSVDALRDIQYF
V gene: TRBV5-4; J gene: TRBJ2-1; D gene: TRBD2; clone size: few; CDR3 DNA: TGTGCCAGCAGCTTGGCGGGGGAGGGGTACAATGAGCAGTTCTTC; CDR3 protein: CASSLAGEGYNEQFF
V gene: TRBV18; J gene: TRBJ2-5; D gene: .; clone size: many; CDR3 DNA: TGTGCCAGCAGTCGGGACGGACAAGAGACCCAGTACTTC; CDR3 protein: CASSRDGQETQYF
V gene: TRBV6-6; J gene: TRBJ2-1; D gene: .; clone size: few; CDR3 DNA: TGTGCCAGCACTGAACTCGGGGCGGGCGAGCAGTTCTTC; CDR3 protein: CASTELGAGEQFF
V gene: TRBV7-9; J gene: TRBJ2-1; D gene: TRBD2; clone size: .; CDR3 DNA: TGTGCCAGCAGCTTTGGGCCGGGGACTAGCAGCTACAATGAGCAGTTCTTC; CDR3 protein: CASSFGPGTSSYNEQFF
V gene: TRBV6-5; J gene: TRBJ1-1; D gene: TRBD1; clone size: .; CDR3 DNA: TGTGCCAGCAGTCTTACACAGGGGGAAAAGGGGGGCACTGAAGCTTTCTTT; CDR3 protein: CASSLTQGEKGGTEAFF
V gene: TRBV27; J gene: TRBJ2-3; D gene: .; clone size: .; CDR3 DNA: TGTGCCAGCAGTTCGCTTAGTAAGGGCGTGGCAGATACGCAGTATTTT; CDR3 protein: CASSSLSKGVADTQYF
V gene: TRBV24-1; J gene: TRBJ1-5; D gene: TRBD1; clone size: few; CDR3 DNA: TGTGCCACCAGTGATGTGGGACAGGATGATCAGCCCCAGCATTTT; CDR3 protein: CATSDVGQDDQPQHF
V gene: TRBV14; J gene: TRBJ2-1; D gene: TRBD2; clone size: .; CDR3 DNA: TGTGCCAGCAGCCACCCCCGGGGGGGTCGTTTGAGCAATGAGCAGTTCTTC; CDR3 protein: CASSHPRGGRLSNEQFF
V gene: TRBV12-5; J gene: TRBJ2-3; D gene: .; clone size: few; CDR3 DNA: TGTGCTAGTGCGGAATTAAACACAGATACGCAGTATTTT; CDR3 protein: CASAELNTDTQYF
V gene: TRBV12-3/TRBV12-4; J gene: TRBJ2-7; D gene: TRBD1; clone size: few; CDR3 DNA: TGTGCCAGTAGGGGGCAGGGTCTCTCCTACGAGCAGTACTTC; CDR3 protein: CASRGQGLSYEQYF
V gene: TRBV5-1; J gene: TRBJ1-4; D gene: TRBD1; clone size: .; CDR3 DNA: TGCGCCAGCAGCTGGGGGACAGGGGGTGACAATGAAAAACTGTTTTTT; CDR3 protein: CASSWGTGGDNEKLFF
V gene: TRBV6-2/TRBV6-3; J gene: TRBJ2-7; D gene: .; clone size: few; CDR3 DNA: TGTGCCAGCAGTTACTCGTACACAGGATCCTACGAGCAGTACTTC; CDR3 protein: CASSYSYTGSYEQYF
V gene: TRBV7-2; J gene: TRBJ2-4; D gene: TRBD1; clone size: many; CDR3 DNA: TGTGCCAGCAGCCCTGGGACAGGCAGCATTCAGTACTTC; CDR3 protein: CASSPGTGSIQYF
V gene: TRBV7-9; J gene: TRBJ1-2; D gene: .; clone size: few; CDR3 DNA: TGTGCCAGCAGCTCCCTGTCGCAGAACTATGGCTACACCTTC; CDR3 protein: CASSSLSQNYGYTF
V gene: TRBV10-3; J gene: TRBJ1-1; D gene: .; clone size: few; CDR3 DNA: TGTGCCATCTTCGGGGGGCCGATGAACACTGAAGCTTTCTTT; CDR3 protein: CAIFGGPMNTEAFF